This T cell receptor beta chain stems from a study of T cells in Graves' hyperthyroidism and ophthalmopathy. The germline gives CDR1 LNHDA, CDR2 SQIVND (reference sequence). The CDR3 length is 13 residues. V lost 1 base and J lost 8, with 9 bases in between. This clonotype was observed a few times. The source material, RNA transcripts, was used to amplify TCR beta CDR3 regions. Carried out on the TCR CDR3, a first-round RT-PCR used the HTBI primer set. In TCRdb, the multiplex PCR reads were re-called with MiXCR into one record per CDR3 protein. The sample holds a few hundred thousand distinct CDR3 sequences, 14% to 15% seen once.

The chain joins TRBV19 to TRBJ2-1, with a weak D call TRBD2 (5 bases). The TCR originated in a woman aged 40-49 years with Graves' hyperthyroidism that later progressed to Graves' ophthalmopathy. The sequenced sample consisted of blood. This CDR3 is CASSIVAGHEQFF. DNA of the CDR3: TGTGCCAGTAGTATAGTCGCGGGCCATGAGCAGTTCTTC.